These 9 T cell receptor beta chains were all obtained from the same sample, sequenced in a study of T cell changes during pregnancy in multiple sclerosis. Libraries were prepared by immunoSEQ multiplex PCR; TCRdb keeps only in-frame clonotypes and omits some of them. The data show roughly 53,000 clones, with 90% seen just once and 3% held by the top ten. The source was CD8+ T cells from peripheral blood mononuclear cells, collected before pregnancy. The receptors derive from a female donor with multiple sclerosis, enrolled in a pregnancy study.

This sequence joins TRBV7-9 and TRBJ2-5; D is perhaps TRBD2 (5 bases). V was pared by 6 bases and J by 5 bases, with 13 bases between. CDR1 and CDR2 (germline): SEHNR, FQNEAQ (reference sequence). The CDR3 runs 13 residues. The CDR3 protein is CASRSEGRETQYF. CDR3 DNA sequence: TGTGCCAGCAGGAGTGAGGGAAGGGAGACCCAGTACTTC.

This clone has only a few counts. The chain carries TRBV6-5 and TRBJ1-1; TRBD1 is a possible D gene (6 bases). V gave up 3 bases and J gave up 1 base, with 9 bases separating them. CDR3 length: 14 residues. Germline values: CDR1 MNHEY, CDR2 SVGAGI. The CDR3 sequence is CASSYGQTNTEAFF. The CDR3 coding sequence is TGTGCCAGCAGTTATGGACAGACGAACACTGAAGCTTTCTTT.

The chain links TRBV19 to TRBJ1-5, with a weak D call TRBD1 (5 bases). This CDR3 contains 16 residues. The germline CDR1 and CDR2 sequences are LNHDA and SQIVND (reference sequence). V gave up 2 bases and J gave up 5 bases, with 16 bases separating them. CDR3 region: CASSILTEAWHQPQHF. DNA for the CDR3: TGTGCCAGTAGTATATTGACAGAGGCCTGGCATCAGCCCCAGCATTTT.

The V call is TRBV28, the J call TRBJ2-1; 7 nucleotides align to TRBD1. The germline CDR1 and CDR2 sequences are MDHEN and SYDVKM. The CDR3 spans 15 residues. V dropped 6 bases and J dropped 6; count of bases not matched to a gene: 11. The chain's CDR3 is CASRSDRDRGNEQFF. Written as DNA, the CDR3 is TGTGCCAGCAGATCCGACAGGGACCGTGGCAATGAGCAGTTCTTC.

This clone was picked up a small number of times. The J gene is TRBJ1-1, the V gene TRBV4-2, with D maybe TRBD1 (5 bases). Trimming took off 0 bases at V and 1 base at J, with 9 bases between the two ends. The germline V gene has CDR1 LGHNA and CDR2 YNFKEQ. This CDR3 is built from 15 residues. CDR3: CASSQDVTGNTEAFF. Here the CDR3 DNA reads TGTGCCAGCAGCCAAGATGTTACAGGGAACACTGAAGCTTTCTTT.

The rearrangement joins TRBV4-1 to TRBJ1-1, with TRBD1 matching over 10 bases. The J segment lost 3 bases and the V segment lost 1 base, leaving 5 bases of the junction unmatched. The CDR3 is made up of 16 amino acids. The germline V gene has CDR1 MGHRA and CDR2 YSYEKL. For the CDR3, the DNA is TGCGCCAGCAGCCAAGGTGCCGGGACAGGGGACACTGAAGCTTTCTTT. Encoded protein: CASSQGAGTGDTEAFF.

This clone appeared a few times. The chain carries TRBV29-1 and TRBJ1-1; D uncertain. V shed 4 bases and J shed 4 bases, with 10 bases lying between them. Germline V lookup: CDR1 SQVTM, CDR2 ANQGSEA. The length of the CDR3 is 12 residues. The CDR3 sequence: CSVGAGGTEAFF. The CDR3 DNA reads TGCAGCGTTGGAGCGGGCGGCACTGAAGCTTTCTTT.

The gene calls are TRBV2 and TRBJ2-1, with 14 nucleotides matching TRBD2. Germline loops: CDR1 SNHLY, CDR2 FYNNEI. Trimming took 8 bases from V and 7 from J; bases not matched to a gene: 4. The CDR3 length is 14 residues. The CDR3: CASSGTSGGNEQFF. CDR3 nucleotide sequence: TGTGCCAGCTCCGGGACTAGCGGGGGTAATGAGCAGTTCTTC.

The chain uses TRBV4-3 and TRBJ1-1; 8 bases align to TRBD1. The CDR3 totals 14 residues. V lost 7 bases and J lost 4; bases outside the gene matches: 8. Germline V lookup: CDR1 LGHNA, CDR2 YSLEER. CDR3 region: CASTPATGGTEAFF. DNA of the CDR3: TGCGCCAGCACCCCAGCTACAGGGGGCACTGAAGCTTTCTTT.